The rows below give T cell receptor beta chains drawn from one sample of a study of PD-1 blockade in mismatch repair-deficient tumors. Repertoires were generated with immunoSEQ multiplex PCR, while TCRdb's copy carries only in-frame clones and drops some. The sample records about 63,000 clones, around 88% being singletons. The sequenced sample was peripheral blood, obtained 52 weeks after starting pembrolizumab. All receptors derive from an adult with mismatch repair-deficient cancer. Each CDR3 is given with its conserved first and last residue. Fields, in order: V gene, clone size, J gene, D gene, CDR3 DNA, CDR3 protein. D genes are given only for firm matches. Size is stated for part of the rows, as once, few or many counts, or as a class when the clone is expanded.

>TRBV11-2|.|TRBJ2-7|.
TGTGCCAGCAGCCAACCACAGGGAACCTACGAGCAGTACTTC
CASSQPQGTYEQYF
>TRBV4-1|.|TRBJ1-4|.
TGCGCCAGCAGCCAAACTAAACTAGAAAACGAAAAACTGTTTTTT
CASSQTKLENEKLFF
>TRBV6-1|.|TRBJ1-5|.
TGTGCCAGTGGGGGGGTCCACCAGCATTTT
CASGGVHQHF
>TRBV10-3|.|TRBJ2-5|TRBD2
TGTGCCATTAGCGGGAGTGCGGAGACCCAGTACTTC
CAISGSAETQYF
>TRBV4-1|once|TRBJ2-3|.
TGCGCCAGCAGCCTCCTGGGAGATACGCAGTATTTT
CASSLLGDTQYF
>TRBV9|.|TRBJ1-2|TRBD1
TGTGCCAGCATCAGAAATCAGGGGGTTTATGGCTACACCTTC
CASIRNQGVYGYTF
>TRBV2|.|TRBJ2-3|.
TGTGCCAGCAAGGACATAACGCTGACAGATACGCAGTATTTT
CASKDITLTDTQYF
>TRBV2|.|TRBJ1-1|.
TGTGCCAGCAGGGCAGGGCCCCCTGAAGCTTTCTTT
CASRAGPPEAFF
>TRBV4-2|.|TRBJ1-2|TRBD1
TGTGCCAGCAGCCAAGTCGGCCGGGACAGCGGTTATGGCTACACCTTC
CASSQVGRDSGYGYTF
>TRBV5-1|few|TRBJ2-1|TRBD2
TGCGCCAGCAGCTTGACGGGGACTAGCGGGAGCTCCTACAATGAGCAGTTCTTC
CASSLTGTSGSSYNEQFF
>TRBV6-6|.|TRBJ1-2|.
TGTGCCAGCAGTTACTTCTCCCCTCAGGGGTCCTATGGCTACACCTTC
CASSYFSPQGSYGYTF
>TRBV6-5|.|TRBJ2-7|.
TGTGCCAGCAGTTACTCGAGTCCAGGGCACGAGCAGTACTTC
CASSYSSPGHEQYF
>TRBV6-1|.|TRBJ2-3|TRBD2
TGTGCCAGCAGTGAACTAGCGGGAGGGCCAGATACGCAGTATTTT
CASSELAGGPDTQYF
>TRBV5-8|.|TRBJ1-2|TRBD1
TGTGCCAGCAGCTTTAACAGGGGTGGTGGCTACACCTTC
CASSFNRGGGYTF
>TRBV7-9|.|TRBJ2-7|TRBD2
TGTGCCAGCAGCTTCCCGGGAGGGGCTCAGTACTTC
CASSFPGGAQYF
>TRBV7-9|.|TRBJ2-3|.
TGTGCCAGCAAACCCCTTAGCACAGATACGCAGTATTTT
CASKPLSTDTQYF
>TRBV27|.|TRBJ2-7|TRBD2
TGTGCCAGCAGTCTCGGACTAGCATACGAGCAGTACTTC
CASSLGLAYEQYF
>TRBV7-2|.|TRBJ2-1|TRBD2
TGTGCCAGCAGCTCCCCGCGGGAGATCAACAATGAGCAGTTCTTC
CASSSPREINNEQFF
>TRBV28|.|TRBJ2-5|TRBD2
TGTGCCAGCAGTTTATCGGGGACTAGGGAAGAGACCCAGTACTTC
CASSLSGTREETQYF
>TRBV19|few|TRBJ2-7|TRBD1
TGTGCCAGTAGTTACAGGGGCTCCCTCTACGAGCAGTACTTC
CASSYRGSLYEQYF
>TRBV2|.|TRBJ2-7|TRBD2
TGTGCCACCGTAGCGGGAGTAAGGAAGTCCTACGAGCAGTACTTC
CATVAGVRKSYEQYF
>TRBV21-1|.|TRBJ1-2|.
TGTGCCAGCCGGGACAGGGGGCCGACCTATGGCTACACCTTC
CASRDRGPTYGYTF
>TRBV29-1|.|TRBJ1-2|.
TGCAGCGTTGCTGAGACAGGAGGATATATTTTTAACTATGGCTACACCTTC
CSVAETGGYIFNYGYTF
>TRBV19|.|TRBJ2-2|.
TGTGCCAGTAGTCCGGGAGTAACAACCGGGGAGCTGTTTTTT
CASSPGVTTGELFF